Listed below are T cell receptor beta chains from one sample, sequenced in a study of OX40 agonist ivuxolimab in advanced cancers. Generated by immunoSEQ multiplex PCR, the TCRdb table keeps only in-frame clones and is missing some. The sample has about 79,000 clones; around 82% are singletons. Sequenced here: CD4+ or CD8+ T cells sorted from blood, sampled in a trial of the OX40 agonist ivuxolimab. All receptors derive from an adult with an advanced solid tumor such as melanoma, head and neck, liver or kidney cancer. Both conserved end residues are part of each CDR3. Fields, in order: clone size, V gene, J gene, CDR3 protein. Clone size is stated in some rows and not others, as once, few, many or a class when expanded.

-	TRBV30	TRBJ2-7	CAWSVGTIIYEQYF
few	TRBV6-6	TRBJ2-6	CASSYGAGANVLTF
-	TRBV7-3	TRBJ2-3	CASSLSSGFTDTQYF
-	TRBV25-1	TRBJ2-2	CASSDGGELFF
-	TRBV19	-	CASSISLDGYEQYF
-	TRBV5-1	TRBJ2-7	CASMGGASYEQYF
-	TRBV2	TRBJ1-1	CASRRTLGTEAFF
once	TRBV6-1	TRBJ1-4	CASSVIANEKLFF
few	TRBV7-2	TRBJ2-7	CASSLESSRATYEQYF
-	TRBV28	TRBJ2-5	CASSLQGGRGQETQYF
-	TRBV7-9	TRBJ2-5	CASSLGRQGAFLAQYF
-	TRBV4-2	TRBJ2-1	CASSQGRQDEQFF
many	TRBV2	TRBJ2-1	CASSFPPGQEYNEQFF
few	TRBV19	TRBJ1-5	CASSIAGNQPQHF
-	TRBV10-1	TRBJ1-4	CASSGQDGEKLFF
few	TRBV4-1	TRBJ1-1	CASSQDPGMNTEAFF
-	TRBV9	TRBJ2-3	CASSVDPVADTQYF
few	TRBV9	TRBJ1-2	CASSPHGYTF
-	TRBV7-2	TRBJ1-1	CASSSGGKNTEAFF
-	TRBV4-3	TRBJ1-1	CASSQASGNTEAFF
-	TRBV18	TRBJ2-3	CASSPESSGFTDTQYF
-	TRBV25-1	TRBJ2-2	CASSGRTGAGELFF
-	TRBV19	TRBJ2-5	CASSIGEMETQYF
-	TRBV21-1	-	CASSLDGTPYEQYF
once	TRBV4-1	TRBJ2-3	CASSQRVGPGTDTQYF
few	TRBV27	TRBJ2-7	CASSFYGGNYEQYF
-	TRBV27	TRBJ2-1	CASSLGGPPNEQFF
-	TRBV5-4	TRBJ1-3	CASSQGGGGFGNTIYF
-	TRBV7-9	TRBJ2-1	CASSLGAGGYNEQFF
-	TRBV5-1	TRBJ2-3	CASSLGTTSGSVDTQYF
-	TRBV2	TRBJ2-7	CASSDEGAGNSYEQYF
-	TRBV4-1	TRBJ1-1	CASSQQQGSNTEAFF
-	TRBV5-4	TRBJ2-1	CASSLVQGAWNEQFF
-	TRBV7-9	TRBJ1-1	CASSLGGADAFF